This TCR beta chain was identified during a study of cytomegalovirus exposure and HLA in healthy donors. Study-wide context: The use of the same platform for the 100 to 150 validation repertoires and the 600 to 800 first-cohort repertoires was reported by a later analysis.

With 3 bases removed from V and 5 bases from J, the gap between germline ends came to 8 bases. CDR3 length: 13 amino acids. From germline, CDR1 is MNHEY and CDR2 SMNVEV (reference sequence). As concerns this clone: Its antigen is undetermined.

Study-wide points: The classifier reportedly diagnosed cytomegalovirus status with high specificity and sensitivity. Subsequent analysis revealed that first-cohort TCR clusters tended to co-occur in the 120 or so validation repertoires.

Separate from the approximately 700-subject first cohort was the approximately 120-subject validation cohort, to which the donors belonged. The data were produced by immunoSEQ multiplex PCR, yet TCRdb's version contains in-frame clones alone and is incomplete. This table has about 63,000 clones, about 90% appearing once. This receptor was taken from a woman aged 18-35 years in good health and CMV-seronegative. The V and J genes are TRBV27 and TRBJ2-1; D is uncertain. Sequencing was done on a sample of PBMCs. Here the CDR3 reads CASSFRRDNEQFF. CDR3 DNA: TGTGCCAGCAGTTTTCGACGGGACAATGAGCAGTTCTTC.